This T cell receptor beta chain was identified during a study of shared clonotypes between healthy human individuals. Across the study: Per donor, three plates held CD4 naive cells, three held CD4 memory, two held CD8 naive and one held CD8 memory.

This clone was counted many times. Germline CDR1 is MNHNS and CDR2 is SASEGT. This CDR3 is built from 14 residues. Trimming removed 0 bases at V and 1 base at J, with 6 bases between. The protocol was immunoSEQ multiplex PCR, while the TCRdb copy is restricted to in-frame clones and leaves out a portion. The sample records 600,000 to 700,000 clones, roughly 73% being singletons. The chain combines TRBV6-1 with TRBJ1-1; D unresolved. This TCR derives from a woman aged 25 to 39 in good health. The specimen was memory CD4+ T cells sorted from blood. Subset described: CD45RA-negative fraction. CDR3 nucleotide sequence: TGTGCCAGCAGTGAAGCGAGGGCGAACACTGAAGCTTTCTTT. Translating it yields CASSEARANTEAFF.